The entry that follows covers one T cell receptor (beta chain) sequence. Its binding antigen is unknown. The record has no base qualities; no much larger clone is one base away. CDR1 and CDR2 (LGHNA, YNFKEQ) derive from the germline V gene. From the cysteine through the phenylalanine, the CDR3 covers 15 amino acids. CDR3 DNA only is kept here, 45 bases in frame from base 1. V lost 2 bases and J lost 4 bases, and the count of bases not matched to a germline gene is 6. This entry is derived from a study of cytomegalovirus exposure and HLA in healthy donors (TCRdb year 2017). In the study overall: The 666 repertoires of the first cohort and the 95 to 150 validation repertoires were produced on the same platform, according to a later analysis. The aim of the study was to test whether cataloging public T cell receptors could identify signatures of past pathogen exposure. Besides the first cohort of roughly 660 subjects, a separate validation cohort made up of roughly 130 different subjects was used. To predict cytomegalovirus infection status, the study brought together high-throughput TCR immunosequencing, statistical association of individual TCRs with disease status, and machine learning. The investigation overall reported the following: The validation cohort had no HLA typing available for a later analysis, so co-occurrence within that cohort was assessed over all 120 or so repertoires. A later analysis found that TCRs clustered in the first cohort also tended to co-occur in the roughly 120 validation repertoires, with 94% of cluster scores above 0. While some public TCRs were present in many individuals, most TCR sequences turned up only very rarely across donors. The authors suggested that the approach could potentially be generalized to other disease states and immunological phenotypes. The classifier was reported to diagnose cytomegalovirus status with high specificity and sensitivity in both the original cohort and the validation cohort. In vitro tests confirmed that three of the cytomegalovirus-associated TCR beta chains recognize cytomegalovirus antigens. The study gave a list of some 150 TCR beta chains associated with cytomegalovirus.

Separate from the roughly 650-subject first cohort, the validation cohort of about 110 subjects was the group to which the donors belonged. Library creation used the immunoSEQ multiplex PCR assay. The paper's processing steps were these. A statistical classification framework was developed to diagnose cytomegalovirus status using the catalog of TCR beta chain sequences. Held by TCRdb, this immuneACCESS table contains in-frame sequences only and omits some clones. Under half of the omission traces to an unresolved V gene where checked; the cause of the rest is unknown. That table supplies the V and J calls and clone size; D and trimming were determined from the DNA. The sample table contains some 200,000 clones; only one count was recorded for roughly four fifths of them. Jointly, the top ten make up roughly 2.8% of the sample.

The receptor's source is a woman between 18 and 29 years old in good health and CMV-seropositive. This sequence uses TRBV4-2 and TRBJ1-2, with 8 central nucleotides matching TRBD1. Sequencing was done on a sample of PBMCs. The CDR3 here reads CASSQPRDRGYGYTF. In nucleotide form, the sequence is TGTGCCAGCAGCCAACCTCGAGACAGGGGCTATGGCTACACCTTC.